This record looks at one TCR beta chain sequence and its context. The CDR3 consists of 15 residues. Deletions cut 2 bases from V and 0 bases from J, with 10 bases between. In germline, CDR1 is MNHEY, CDR2 SVGEGT. This sample is part of a study of blood T cell repertoires in COVID-19. On the study more broadly: Acute and convalescent COVID-19 samples came from the United States, Italy and Spain. T cells, B-cell-depleted T cells, or PBMCs supplied cDNA or gDNA.

Original handling: Amplifying reference gene primers gave estimates of nucleated cell counts. The table came from immunoSEQ multiplex PCR; TCRdb's copy has only in-frame clones and leaves some out. V and J calls and clone size are given by that table; D and trimming were obtained from the DNA. This table holds 200,000 to 300,000 clones, 83% found once. The J gene is TRBJ1-1, the V gene TRBV6-2 or TRBV6-3; no firm D call. The sample comprised peripheral blood. This sequence was found in a human donor in a cohort sampled during active COVID-19. CDR3: CASSYQALMNTEAFF. The CDR3 coding sequence is TGTGCCAGCAGTTACCAGGCCCTCATGAACACTGAAGCTTTCTTT.